Detailed here is one T cell receptor beta chain. Germline CDR1 is SGHAT and CDR2 is FQNNGV. V dropped 4 bases and J dropped 10; count of bases not matched to a gene: 3. CDR3 length: 13 amino acids. In the naive CD8 group, cells lacked CD45RO and were positively selected for CCR7, so terminally differentiated effector memory CD45RA+ cells were left out. The donor cohort consisted entirely of Caucasian adults residing in Nashville, Tennessee. Method: immunoSEQ multiplex PCR; TCRdb's copy keeps in-frame clones and lacks some. In the table there are millions of clones, approximately 94% of which are singletons. This sample stems from a study of shared clonotypes between healthy human individuals.

Source material: naive CD8+ T cells sorted from blood. This sequence was found in a man between 18 and 35 years old in good health. This rearrangement joins TRBV11-2 to TRBJ1-4; 10 bases fit TRBD1. As DNA, the CDR3 is TGTGCCAGCAGCTCCGGACAGGGGGGAAAACTGTTTTTT. Translating gives CASSSGQGGKLFF.